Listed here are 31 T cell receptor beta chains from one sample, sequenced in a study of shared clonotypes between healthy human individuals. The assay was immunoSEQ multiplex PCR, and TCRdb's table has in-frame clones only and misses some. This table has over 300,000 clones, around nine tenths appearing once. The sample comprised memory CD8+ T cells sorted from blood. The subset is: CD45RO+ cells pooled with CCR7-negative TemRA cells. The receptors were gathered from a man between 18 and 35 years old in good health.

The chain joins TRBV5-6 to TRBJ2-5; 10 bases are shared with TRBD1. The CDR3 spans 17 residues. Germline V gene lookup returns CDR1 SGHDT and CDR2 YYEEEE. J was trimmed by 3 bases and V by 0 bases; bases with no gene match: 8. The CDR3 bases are TGTGCCAGCAGCTTGGGTAGACAGGGGGCGGGAAAAGAGACCCAGTACTTC. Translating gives CASSLGRQGAGKETQYF.

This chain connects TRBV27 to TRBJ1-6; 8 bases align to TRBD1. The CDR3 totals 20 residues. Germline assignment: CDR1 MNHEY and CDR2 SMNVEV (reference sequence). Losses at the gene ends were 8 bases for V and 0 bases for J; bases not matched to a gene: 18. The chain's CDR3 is CASSPLEGQGLSSYNSPLHF. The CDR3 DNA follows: TGTGCCAGCTCCCCCCTTGAAGGACAGGGACTTAGCTCCTATAATTCACCCCTCCACTTT.

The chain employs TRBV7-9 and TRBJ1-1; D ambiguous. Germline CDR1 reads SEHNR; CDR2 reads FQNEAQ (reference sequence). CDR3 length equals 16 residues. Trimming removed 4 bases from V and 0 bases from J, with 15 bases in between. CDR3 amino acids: CASSSNRLDMNTEAFF. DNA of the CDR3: TGTGCCAGCAGCTCAAATAGACTGGATATGAACACTGAAGCTTTCTTT.

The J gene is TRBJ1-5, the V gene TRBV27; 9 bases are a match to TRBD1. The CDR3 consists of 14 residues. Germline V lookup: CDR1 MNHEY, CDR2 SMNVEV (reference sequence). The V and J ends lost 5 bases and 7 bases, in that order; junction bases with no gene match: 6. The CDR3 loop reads CASSPGTGHQPQHF. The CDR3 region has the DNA TGTGCCAGCAGTCCCGGGACAGGGCACCAGCCCCAGCATTTT.

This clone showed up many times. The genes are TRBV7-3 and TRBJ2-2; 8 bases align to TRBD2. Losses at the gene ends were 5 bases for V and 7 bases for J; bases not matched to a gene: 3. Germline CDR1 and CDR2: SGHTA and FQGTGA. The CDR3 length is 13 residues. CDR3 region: CASSRLAYGELFF. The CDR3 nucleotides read TGTGCCAGCAGCCGACTAGCGTACGGGGAGCTGTTTTTT.

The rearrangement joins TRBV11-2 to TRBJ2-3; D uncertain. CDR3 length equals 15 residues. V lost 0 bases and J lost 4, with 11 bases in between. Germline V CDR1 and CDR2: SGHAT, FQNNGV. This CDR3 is CASSLDSDRADTQYF. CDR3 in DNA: TGTGCCAGCAGCTTAGATTCTGACCGGGCAGATACGCAGTATTTT.

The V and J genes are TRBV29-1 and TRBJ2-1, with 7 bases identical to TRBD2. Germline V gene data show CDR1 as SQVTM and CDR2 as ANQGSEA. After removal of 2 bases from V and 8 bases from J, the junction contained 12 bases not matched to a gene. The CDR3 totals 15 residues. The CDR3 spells CSVERVVTSGDEQFF. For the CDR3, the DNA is TGCAGCGTTGAACGAGTCGTCACGAGCGGGGATGAGCAGTTCTTC.

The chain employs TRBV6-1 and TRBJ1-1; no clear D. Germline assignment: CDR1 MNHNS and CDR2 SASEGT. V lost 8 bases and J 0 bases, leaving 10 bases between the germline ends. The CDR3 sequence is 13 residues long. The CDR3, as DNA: TGTGCCAGCGAAGTAACAATGAACACTGAAGCTTTCTTT. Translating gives CASEVTMNTEAFF.

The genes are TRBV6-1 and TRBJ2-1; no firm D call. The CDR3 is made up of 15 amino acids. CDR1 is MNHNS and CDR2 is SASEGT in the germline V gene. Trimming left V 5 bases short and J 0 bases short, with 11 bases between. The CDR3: CASSSTGSSYNEQFF. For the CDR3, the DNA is TGTGCCAGCAGTTCGACTGGAAGCTCCTACAATGAGCAGTTCTTC.

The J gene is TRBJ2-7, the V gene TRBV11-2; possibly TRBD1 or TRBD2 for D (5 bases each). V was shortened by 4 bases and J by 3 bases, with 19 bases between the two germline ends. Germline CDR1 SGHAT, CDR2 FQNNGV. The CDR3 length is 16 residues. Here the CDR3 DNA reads TGTGCCAGCAGCTCCAAATTAGGGGACCTCGTCTACGAGCAGTACTTC. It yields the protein CASSSKLGDLVYEQYF.

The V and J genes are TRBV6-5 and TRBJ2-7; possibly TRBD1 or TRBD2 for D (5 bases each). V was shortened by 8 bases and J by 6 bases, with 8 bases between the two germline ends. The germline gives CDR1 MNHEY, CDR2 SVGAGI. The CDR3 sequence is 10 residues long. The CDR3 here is CASVGTEQYF. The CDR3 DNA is TGTGCCAGCGTAGGGACCGAGCAGTACTTC.

The CDR3 loop is CAWSDSSYNSPLHF. The CDR3 region has the DNA TGTGCCTGGAGTGACAGCTCCTATAATTCACCCCTCCACTTT. The chain joins TRBV30 to TRBJ1-6; the D is unclear. The CDR3 sequence is 14 residues long. Looked up from germline, CDR1 is GTSNPN and CDR2 is SVGIG (reference sequence). V lost 1 base, J lost 0 bases, and 4 bases lay in between.

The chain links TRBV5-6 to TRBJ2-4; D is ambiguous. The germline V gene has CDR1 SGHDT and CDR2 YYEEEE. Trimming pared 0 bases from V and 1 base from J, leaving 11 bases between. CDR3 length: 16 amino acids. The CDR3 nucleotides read TGTGCCAGCAGCTTGGGAACCGCGAGGGCCAAAAACATTCAGTACTTC. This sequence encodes CASSLGTARAKNIQYF.

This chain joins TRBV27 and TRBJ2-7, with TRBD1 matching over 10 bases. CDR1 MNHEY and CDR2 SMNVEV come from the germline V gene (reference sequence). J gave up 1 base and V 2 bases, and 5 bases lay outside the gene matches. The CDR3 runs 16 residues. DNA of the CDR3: TGTGCCAGCAGTTTAGCGGGACAGGGGCTTTCCTACGAGCAGTACTTC. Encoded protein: CASSLAGQGLSYEQYF.

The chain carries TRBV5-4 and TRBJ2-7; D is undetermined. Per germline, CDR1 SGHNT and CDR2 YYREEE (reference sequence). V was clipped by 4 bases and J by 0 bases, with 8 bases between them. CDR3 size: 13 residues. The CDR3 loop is CASSGTSSYEQYF. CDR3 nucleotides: TGTGCCAGCAGCGGAACAAGCTCCTACGAGCAGTACTTC.

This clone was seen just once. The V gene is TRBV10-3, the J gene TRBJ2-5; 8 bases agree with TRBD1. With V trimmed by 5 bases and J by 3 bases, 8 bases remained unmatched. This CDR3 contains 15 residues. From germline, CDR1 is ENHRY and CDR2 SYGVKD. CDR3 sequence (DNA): TGTGCCATCAGTCCCAGGGGGCGATTGGAAGAGACCCAGTACTTC. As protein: CAISPRGRLEETQYF.

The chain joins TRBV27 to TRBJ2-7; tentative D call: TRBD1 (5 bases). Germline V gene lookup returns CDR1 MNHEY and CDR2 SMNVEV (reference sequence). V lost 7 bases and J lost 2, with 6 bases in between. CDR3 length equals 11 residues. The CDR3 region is CASKGPYEQYF. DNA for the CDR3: TGTGCCAGCAAGGGGCCCTACGAGCAGTACTTC.

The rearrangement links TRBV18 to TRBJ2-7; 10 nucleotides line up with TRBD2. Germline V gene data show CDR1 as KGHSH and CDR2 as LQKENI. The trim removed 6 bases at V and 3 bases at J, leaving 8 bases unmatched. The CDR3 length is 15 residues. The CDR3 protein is CASSPPWTSGYEQYF. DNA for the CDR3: TGTGCCAGCTCCCCTCCCTGGACTAGCGGCTACGAGCAGTACTTC.

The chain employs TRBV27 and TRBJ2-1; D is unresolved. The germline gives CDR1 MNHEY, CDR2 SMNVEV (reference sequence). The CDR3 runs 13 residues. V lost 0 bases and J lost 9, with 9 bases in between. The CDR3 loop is CASSLSPDGEQFF. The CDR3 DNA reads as TGTGCCAGCAGTTTATCTCCCGACGGTGAGCAGTTCTTC.

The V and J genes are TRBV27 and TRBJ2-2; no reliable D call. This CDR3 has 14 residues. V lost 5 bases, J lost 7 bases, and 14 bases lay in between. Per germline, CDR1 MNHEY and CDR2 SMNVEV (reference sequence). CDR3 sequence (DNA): TGTGCCAGCAGTCTTCTAGGTTCAGACGGGGAGCTGTTTTTT. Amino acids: CASSLLGSDGELFF.

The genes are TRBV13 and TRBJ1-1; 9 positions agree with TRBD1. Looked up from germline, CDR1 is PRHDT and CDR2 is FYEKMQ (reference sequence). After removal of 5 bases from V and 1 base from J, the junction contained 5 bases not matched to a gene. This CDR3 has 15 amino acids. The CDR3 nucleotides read TGTGCCAGCAGCACTCCGGGACAGGGGAACACTGAAGCTTTCTTT. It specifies CASSTPGQGNTEAFF.

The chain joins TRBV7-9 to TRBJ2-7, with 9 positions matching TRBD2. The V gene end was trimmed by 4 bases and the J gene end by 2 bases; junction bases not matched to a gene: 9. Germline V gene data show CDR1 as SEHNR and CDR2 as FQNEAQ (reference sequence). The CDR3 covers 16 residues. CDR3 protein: CASSSPLAGNPYEQYF. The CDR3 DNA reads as TGTGCCAGCAGCTCCCCTCTAGCGGGAAATCCCTACGAGCAGTACTTC.

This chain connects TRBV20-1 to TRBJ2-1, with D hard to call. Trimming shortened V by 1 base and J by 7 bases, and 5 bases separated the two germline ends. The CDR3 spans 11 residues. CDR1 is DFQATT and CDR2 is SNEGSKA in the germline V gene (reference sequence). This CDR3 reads CSARAVNEQFF. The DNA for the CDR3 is TGCAGTGCTAGAGCCGTTAATGAGCAGTTCTTC.

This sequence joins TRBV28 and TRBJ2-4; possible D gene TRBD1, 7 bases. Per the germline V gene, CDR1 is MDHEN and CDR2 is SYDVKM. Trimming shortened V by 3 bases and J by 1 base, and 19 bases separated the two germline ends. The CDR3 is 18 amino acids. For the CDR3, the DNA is TGTGCCAGCAGTTTGTCACCCCACAGGGGACTGGCCAAAAACATTCAGTACTTC. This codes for CASSLSPHRGLAKNIQYF.

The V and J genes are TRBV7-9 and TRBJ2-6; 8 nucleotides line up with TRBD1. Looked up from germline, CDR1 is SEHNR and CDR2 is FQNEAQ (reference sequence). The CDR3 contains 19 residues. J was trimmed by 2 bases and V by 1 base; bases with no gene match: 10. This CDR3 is CASSLVETGDYPGANVLTF. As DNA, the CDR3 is TGTGCCAGCAGCTTAGTTGAGACAGGGGATTACCCTGGGGCCAACGTCCTGACTTTC.

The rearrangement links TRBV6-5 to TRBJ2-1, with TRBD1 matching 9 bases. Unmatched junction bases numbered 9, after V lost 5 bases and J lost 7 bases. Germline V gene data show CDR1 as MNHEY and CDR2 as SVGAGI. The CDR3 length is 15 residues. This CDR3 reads CASSNPGTGRNEQFF. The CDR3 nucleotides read TGTGCCAGCAGTAACCCCGGGACAGGGAGAAATGAGCAGTTCTTC.

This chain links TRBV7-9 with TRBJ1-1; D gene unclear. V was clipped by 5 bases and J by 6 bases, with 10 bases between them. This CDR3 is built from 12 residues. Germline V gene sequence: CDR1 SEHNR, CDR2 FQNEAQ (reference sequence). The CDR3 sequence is CASSQGTAEAFF. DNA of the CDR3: TGTGCCAGCAGCCAAGGAACGGCTGAAGCTTTCTTT.

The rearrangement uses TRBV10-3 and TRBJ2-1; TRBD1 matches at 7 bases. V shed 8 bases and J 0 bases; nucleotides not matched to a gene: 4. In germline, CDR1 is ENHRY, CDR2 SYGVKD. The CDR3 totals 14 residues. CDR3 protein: CAIGNRGSYNEQFF. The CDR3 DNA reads TGTGCCATCGGTAACAGGGGCTCCTACAATGAGCAGTTCTTC.

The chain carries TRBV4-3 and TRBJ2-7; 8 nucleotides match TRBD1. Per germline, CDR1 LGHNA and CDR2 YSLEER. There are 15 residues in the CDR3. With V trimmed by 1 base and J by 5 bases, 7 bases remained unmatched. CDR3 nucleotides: TGCGCCAGCAGCCAAGTTCAGGGGGCAAACCACGAGCAGTACTTC. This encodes CASSQVQGANHEQYF.

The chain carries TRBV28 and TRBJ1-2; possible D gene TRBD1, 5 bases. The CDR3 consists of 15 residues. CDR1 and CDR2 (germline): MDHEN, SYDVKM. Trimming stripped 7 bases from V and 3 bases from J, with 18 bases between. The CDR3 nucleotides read TGTGCCAGCATCCCAACCTGGGGGTTTCACTATGGCTACACCTTC. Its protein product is CASIPTWGFHYGYTF.

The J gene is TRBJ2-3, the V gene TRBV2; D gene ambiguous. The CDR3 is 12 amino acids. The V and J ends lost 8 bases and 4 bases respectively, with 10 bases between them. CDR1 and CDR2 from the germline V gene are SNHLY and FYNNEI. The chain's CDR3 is CASGRSPDTQYF. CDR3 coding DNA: TGTGCCAGCGGACGGTCCCCAGATACGCAGTATTTT.